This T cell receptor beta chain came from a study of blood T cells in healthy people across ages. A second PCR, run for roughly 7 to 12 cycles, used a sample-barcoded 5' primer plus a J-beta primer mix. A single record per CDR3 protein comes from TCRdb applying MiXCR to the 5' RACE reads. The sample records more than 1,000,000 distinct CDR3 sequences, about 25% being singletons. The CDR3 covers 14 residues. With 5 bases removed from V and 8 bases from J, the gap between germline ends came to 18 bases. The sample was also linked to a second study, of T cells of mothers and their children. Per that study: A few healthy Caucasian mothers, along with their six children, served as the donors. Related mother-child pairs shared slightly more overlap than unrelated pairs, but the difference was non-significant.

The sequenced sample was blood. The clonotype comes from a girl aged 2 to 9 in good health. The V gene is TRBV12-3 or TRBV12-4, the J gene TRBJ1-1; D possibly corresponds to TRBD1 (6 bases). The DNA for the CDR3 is TGTGCCAGCAGTAACAGAGGGGTGGGGGCCGAAGCTTTCTTT. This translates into CASSNRGVGAEAFF.